This T cell receptor beta chain was identified during a study of blood T cell repertoires in COVID-19. Trimming took 2 bases from V and 1 from J; bases not matched to a gene: 5. Per germline, CDR1 SEHNR and CDR2 FQNEAQ (reference sequence). The CDR3 spans 16 residues. The table came from immunoSEQ multiplex PCR; TCRdb's copy has only in-frame clones and leaves some out. The sample has more than 200,000 clones; 80% to 90% are singletons. The J gene is TRBJ2-4, the V gene TRBV7-9; 7 nucleotides line up with TRBD2. The clonotype originates from a woman aged 50 to 65 with acute or convalescent COVID-19. The sequencing input was peripheral blood. The CDR3 DNA reads as TGTGCCAGCAGCTTATGGTTTAGCGGGGCCAAAAACATTCAGTACTTC. Its translation is CASSLWFSGAKNIQYF.